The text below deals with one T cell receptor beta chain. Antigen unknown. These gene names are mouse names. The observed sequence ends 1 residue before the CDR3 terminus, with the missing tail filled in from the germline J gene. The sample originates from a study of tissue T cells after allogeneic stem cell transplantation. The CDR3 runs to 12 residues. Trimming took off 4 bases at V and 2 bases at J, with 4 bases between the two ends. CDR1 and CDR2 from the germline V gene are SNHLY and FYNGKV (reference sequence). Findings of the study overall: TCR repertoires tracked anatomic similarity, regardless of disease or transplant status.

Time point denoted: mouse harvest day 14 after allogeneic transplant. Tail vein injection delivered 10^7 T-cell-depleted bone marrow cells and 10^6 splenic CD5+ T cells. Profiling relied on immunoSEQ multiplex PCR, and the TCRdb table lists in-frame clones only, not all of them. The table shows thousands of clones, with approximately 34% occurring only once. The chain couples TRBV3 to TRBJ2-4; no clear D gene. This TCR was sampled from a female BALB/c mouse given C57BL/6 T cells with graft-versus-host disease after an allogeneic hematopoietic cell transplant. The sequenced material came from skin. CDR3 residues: CASSSIQNTLYF. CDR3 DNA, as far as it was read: TGTGCCAGCAGCTCCATTCAAAACACCTTGTAC.